This entry lists 18 T cell receptor beta chains sequenced from one sample in a study of Graves' ophthalmopathy and Graves' hyperthyroidism. RNA served as the template for amplifying TCR beta CDR3 regions. The workflow started with a first-round RT-PCR run with HTBI primers and then moved on to a second-round multiplex PCR. TCRdb redid the calling of the multiplex PCR reads with MiXCR, one entry per CDR3 protein. This table has approximately 640,000 distinct CDR3 sequences, under 50% appearing once. Sequenced sample: peripheral blood. Receptors were obtained from an adult man with Graves' ophthalmopathy.

This clonotype appeared many times. The chain has TRBV4-1 and TRBJ1-6, with D perhaps TRBD1 (5 bases). Trimming cost V 1 base and J 9 bases, with 13 bases left between them. The CDR3 consists of 15 residues. Germline CDR1 and CDR2: MGHRA and YSYEKL. The CDR3 DNA sequence: TGCGCCAGCAGCCAAGTTGGGTTGGGGACTTCACCCCTCCACTTT. This gives the protein CASSQVGLGTSPLHF.

This clonotype came up many times. This chain uses TRBV10-1 with TRBJ2-7; D remains unclear. Germline CDR1 reads WNHNN; CDR2 reads SYGVQD (reference sequence). The CDR3 runs 12 residues. V lost 7 bases to trimming and J lost 3 bases, with 10 bases between them. Written as DNA, the CDR3 is TGCGCCAGCACCCGAACCGTCTACGAGCAGTACTTC. Protein: CASTRTVYEQYF.

The V and J genes are TRBV29-1 and TRBJ2-5, with 8 bases that match TRBD2. The J call could be wrong; TRBJ2-1 is a better fit for the DNA end. This CDR3 contains 12 residues. Germline V gene sequence: CDR1 SQVTM, CDR2 ANQGSEA. The CDR3 loop reads CSAEGLGNEQFF. The CDR3 DNA reads as TGCAGCGCCGAGGGACTAGGAAATGAGCAGTTCTTC.

At least ten counts were recorded for this clonotype. The V gene is TRBV10-2, the J gene TRBJ2-7, with 9 bases that match TRBD1. The germline V gene encodes CDR1 WSHSY and CDR2 SAAADI. V was clipped by 3 bases and J by 2 bases; unmatched bases: 5. This CDR3 has 15 amino acids. The CDR3 loop is CASSDTGGAPYEQYF. The CDR3 DNA reads TGCGCCAGCAGTGACACAGGGGGCGCCCCCTACGAGCAGTACTTC.

This clonotype came up many times. This sequence joins TRBV5-4 and TRBJ1-1; the D is unclear. This CDR3 comprises 14 residues. Germline V gene data show CDR1 as SGHNT and CDR2 as YYREEE (reference sequence). Trimming pared 0 bases from V and 1 base from J, leaving 7 bases between. The CDR3 DNA reads as TGTGCCAGCAGCTTGGAGGCAGGGAACACTGAAGCTTTCTTT. This sequence encodes CASSLEAGNTEAFF.

This chain links TRBV19 with TRBJ2-5; weak D call: TRBD2 (5 bases). This CDR3 has 13 residues. Trimming removed 7 bases from V and 9 bases from J, with 18 bases in between. Germline V gene lookup returns CDR1 LNHDA and CDR2 SQIVND (reference sequence). CDR3 loop: CASMRAGNQPQYF. In nucleotides, the CDR3 is TGTGCCAGTATGAGGGCAGGCAATCAGCCCCAGTACTTC.

Many counts were recorded for this clonotype. The gene calls are TRBV29-1 and TRBJ2-7; maybe TRBD2 (6 bases). The CDR3 loop spans 12 amino acids. Looked up from germline, CDR1 is SQVTM and CDR2 is ANQGSEA. The ends were cut back, 7 bases at V and 5 bases at J, with 15 bases in the middle. CDR3 in DNA: TGCAGCGGAGGACGGCCGGGGGACGAGCAGTACTTC. The encoded protein is CSGGRPGDEQYF.

This chain uses TRBV24-1 with TRBJ2-3; unclear D gene. V dropped 0 bases and J dropped 1 base, with 10 bases sitting between them. Germline V gene data show CDR1 as KGHDR and CDR2 as SFDVKD. CDR3 size: 16 residues. The CDR3 sequence is CATSDLLAGGTDTQYF. The CDR3, as DNA: TGTGCCACCAGTGATTTGCTGGCAGGCGGCACAGATACGCAGTATTTT.

The rearrangement links TRBV19 to TRBJ1-2, with D possibly matching TRBD1 (5 bases). The CDR3 contains 15 residues. The ends were cut back, 7 bases at V and 2 bases at J, with 17 bases in the middle. The germline V gene has CDR1 LNHDA and CDR2 SQIVND (reference sequence). CDR3 DNA: TGTGCCAGTAAGGCCCAGGGAGGGGAAAACTATGGCTACACCTTC. This gives the protein CASKAQGGENYGYTF.

On this clonotype: One end of the junction is discordant with germline, which a read error may explain. This chain joins TRBV10-3 and TRBJ2-7; TRBD2 is a possible D gene (5 bases). Germline CDR1 is ENHRY and CDR2 is SYGVKD. This CDR3 has 16 residues. CDR3 in amino acids: CASSYTFAGSSYEQYF. The CDR3, as DNA: TGTGCCAGCAGTTACACCTTCGCGGGTAGTTCCTACGAGCAGTACTTC.

This clonotype was seen ten or more times. This rearrangement joins TRBV2 to TRBJ1-5, with TRBD1 matching 9 bases. Germline V gene lookup returns CDR1 SNHLY and CDR2 FYNNEI. The CDR3 spans 15 residues. J gave up 7 bases and V 3 bases, and 7 bases lay outside the gene matches. The CDR3 region has the DNA TGTGCCAGCAGTGATCCACAGGGGGCACAGCAGCCCCAGCATTTT. The encoded protein is CASSDPQGAQQPQHF.

This chain joins TRBV6-5 and TRBJ2-6, with 12 positions matching TRBD2. The CDR3 sequence is 18 residues long. The germline V gene has CDR1 MNHEY and CDR2 SVGAGI. Trimming took 8 bases from V and 0 from J; bases not matched to a gene: 8. CDR3 loop: CASRGLAGRSSGANVLTF. In DNA, the CDR3 is TGTGCCAGCCGGGGACTAGCGGGTCGGAGCTCTGGGGCCAACGTCCTGACTTTC.

On this clonotype itself: A much larger clone differs from this one at a single base, so this may be a read error. Since no conserved phenylalanine or tryptophan closes the CDR3, a read error is the likely cause. CDR3 residues: CASLVGNTEAFL. CDR3 DNA: TGTGCCAGCCTCGTCGGGAACACTGAAGCTTTCCTT. V and J are TRBV10-3 and TRBJ1-1; D gene unclear. This CDR3 has 12 residues. Trimming cost V 10 bases and J 1 base, with 10 bases left between them. Germline lookup yields CDR1 ENHRY and CDR2 SYGVKD.

This clonotype was recorded many times. The chain joins TRBV12-3 or TRBV12-4 to TRBJ1-5, with TRBD1 as a possible D gene (5 bases). The length of the CDR3 is 16 residues. V was clipped by 5 bases and J by 7 bases, with 21 bases between them. As DNA, the CDR3 is TGTGCCAGCAGTACGTCTCAGGGAAGGAGGGACCAGCCCCAGCATTTT. Translating gives CASSTSQGRRDQPQHF.

As concerns this clonotype: The junction does not match germline at one end; this may be a read error. The chain recombines TRBV7-3 with TRBJ2-7; no definite D call. Germline loops: CDR1 SGHTA, CDR2 FQGTGA. The CDR3 extends over 15 amino acids. The CDR3: CACSVTLVDLYEQYF. The DNA for the CDR3 is TGTGCCTGCAGCGTTACCCTAGTGGACCTATACGAGCAGTACTTC.

This clonotype was counted many times. This chain links TRBV19 with TRBJ1-6; 8 bases match TRBD1. In germline, CDR1 is LNHDA, CDR2 SQIVND (reference sequence). The V gene end was trimmed by 5 bases and the J gene end by 7 bases; junction bases not matched to a gene: 4. This CDR3 comprises 14 residues. The chain's CDR3 is CASSAGQENSPLHF. CDR3 DNA: TGTGCCAGTAGTGCGGGACAGGAGAATTCACCCCTCCACTTT.

The V and J genes are TRBV28 and TRBJ1-5, with 7 bases matching TRBD1. With V trimmed by 1 base and J by 12 bases, 3 bases remained unmatched. CDR1 and CDR2 (germline): MDHEN, SYDVKM. CDR3 length equals 12 residues. For the CDR3, the DNA is TGTGCCAGCAGTTTATCAGGGGGGCTCCAGCATTTT. Amino acid sequence: CASSLSGGLQHF.

This chain connects TRBV6-1 to TRBJ1-5; a possible D gene is TRBD1 (5 bases). Between the trimmed V and J ends, which lost 6 bases and 8 bases, there was a span of 23 bases. The CDR3 length is 16 residues. From germline, CDR1 is MNHNS and CDR2 SASEGT. CDR3 DNA: TGTGCCAGCAGGGGCTGGGGACTCATCTCCGTCGAGCCCCAGCATTTT. Residues: CASRGWGLISVEPQHF.